These 5 T cell receptor beta chains share one sample of origin, sequenced in a study of radiation and T cells in renal cell carcinoma. Profiled with immunoSEQ multiplex PCR; TCRdb holds only in-frame clones, not every one. The table includes around 99,000 clones, 80% to 90% detected once. Time point given: blood 4 weeks post-SBRT, at nephrectomy. Treatment specified: 15 Gy SBRT to primary tumor, nephrectomy 4 weeks later. This specimen was blood, taken from a patient whose treatment included radiotherapy and nephrectomy. These receptors were obtained from a man aged 55 to 69 with renal cell carcinoma.

The genes are TRBV18 and TRBJ2-7; D perhaps matches TRBD2 (5 bases). The V gene lost 1 base and the J gene lost 7 bases, with 17 bases spanning the gap. Germline values: CDR1 KGHSH, CDR2 LQKENI. There are 15 residues in the CDR3. Here the CDR3 reads CASSPRSGVLGEQYF. CDR3 nucleotide sequence: TGTGCCAGCTCACCACGATCCGGGGTCCTGGGTGAGCAGTACTTC.

V and J are TRBV5-1 and TRBJ2-2; maybe TRBD2 (5 bases). V lost 4 bases and J lost 3, with 16 bases in between. This CDR3 has 16 amino acids. The V gene's germline CDR1 is SGHRS and CDR2 YFSETQ. This CDR3 is CASSRTSNTDTGELFF. The DNA for the CDR3 is TGCGCCAGCAGCCGTACTAGTAATACGGACACCGGGGAGCTGTTTTTT.

The J gene is TRBJ2-1, the V gene TRBV6-5, with D hard to call. V dropped 4 bases and J dropped 5 bases, with 18 bases sitting between them. CDR3 length: 16 amino acids. The germline V gene encodes CDR1 MNHEY and CDR2 SVGAGI. CDR3 loop: CASSFGQAWVNNEQFF. The CDR3 nucleotides are TGTGCCAGCAGTTTTGGGCAAGCCTGGGTTAACAATGAGCAGTTCTTC.

The rearrangement uses TRBV5-4 and TRBJ1-3, with TRBD1 identical over 7 bases. The germline gives CDR1 SGHNT, CDR2 YYREEE (reference sequence). The CDR3 totals 14 residues. V shed 1 base and J 4 bases; nucleotides not matched to a gene: 2. As DNA, the CDR3 is TGTGCCAGCAGCTTGAAGGGGGCGGGAAACACCATATATTTT. Its protein is CASSLKGAGNTIYF.

This chain links TRBV6-5 with TRBJ2-7; the D call may be TRBD1 or TRBD2 (5 bases each). This CDR3 spans 12 amino acids. Germline CDR1 MNHEY, CDR2 SVGAGI. The ends were cut back, 2 bases at V and 7 bases at J, with 9 bases in the middle. CDR3 bases: TGTGCCAGCAGTTACAGGGACGGAGAGCAGTACTTC. Protein sequence: CASSYRDGEQYF.